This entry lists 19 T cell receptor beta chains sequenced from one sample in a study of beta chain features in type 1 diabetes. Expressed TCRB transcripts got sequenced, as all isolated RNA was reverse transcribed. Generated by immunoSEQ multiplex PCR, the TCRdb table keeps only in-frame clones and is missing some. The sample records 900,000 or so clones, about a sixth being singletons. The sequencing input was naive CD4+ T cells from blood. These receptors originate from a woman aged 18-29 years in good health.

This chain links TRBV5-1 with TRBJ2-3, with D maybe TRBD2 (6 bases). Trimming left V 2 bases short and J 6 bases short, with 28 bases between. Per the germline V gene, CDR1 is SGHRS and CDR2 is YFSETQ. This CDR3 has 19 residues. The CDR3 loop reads CASSFRPSRTRGGGDTQYF. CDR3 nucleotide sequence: TGCGCCAGCAGCTTCCGTCCGAGTAGGACCCGAGGAGGAGGGGATACGCAGTATTTT.

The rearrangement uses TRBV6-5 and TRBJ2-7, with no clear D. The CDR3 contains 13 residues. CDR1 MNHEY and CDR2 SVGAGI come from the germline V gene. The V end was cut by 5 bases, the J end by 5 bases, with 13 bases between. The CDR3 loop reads CASSRTGQDEQYF. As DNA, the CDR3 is TGTGCCAGCAGTCGGACCGGGCAGGACGAGCAGTACTTC.

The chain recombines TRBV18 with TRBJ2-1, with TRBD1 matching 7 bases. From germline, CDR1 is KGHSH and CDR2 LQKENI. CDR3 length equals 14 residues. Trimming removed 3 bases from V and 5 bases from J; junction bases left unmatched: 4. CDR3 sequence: CASSPRTGDNEQFF. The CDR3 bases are TGTGCCAGCTCACCCCGGACAGGCGACAATGAGCAGTTCTTC.

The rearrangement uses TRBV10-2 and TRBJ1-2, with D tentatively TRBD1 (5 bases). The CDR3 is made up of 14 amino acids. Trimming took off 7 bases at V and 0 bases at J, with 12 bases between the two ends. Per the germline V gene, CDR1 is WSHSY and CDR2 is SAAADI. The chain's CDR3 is CASKRGGTNYGYTF. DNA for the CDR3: TGCGCCAGCAAACGGGGGGGAACTAACTATGGCTACACCTTC.

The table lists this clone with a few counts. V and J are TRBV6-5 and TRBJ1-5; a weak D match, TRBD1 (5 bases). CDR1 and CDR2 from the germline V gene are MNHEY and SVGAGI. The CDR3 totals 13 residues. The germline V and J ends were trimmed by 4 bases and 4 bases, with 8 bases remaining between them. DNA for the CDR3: TGTGCCAGCAGTTGGAACAGGAATCAGCCCCAGCATTTT. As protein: CASSWNRNQPQHF.

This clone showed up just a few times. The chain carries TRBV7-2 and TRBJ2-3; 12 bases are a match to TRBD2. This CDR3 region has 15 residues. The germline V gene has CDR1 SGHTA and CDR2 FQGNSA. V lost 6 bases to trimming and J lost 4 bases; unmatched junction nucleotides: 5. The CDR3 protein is CASRKLAGGPDTQYF. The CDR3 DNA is TGTGCCAGCAGAAAACTAGCGGGGGGCCCAGATACGCAGTATTTT. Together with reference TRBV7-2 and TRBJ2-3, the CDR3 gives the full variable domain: GAGVSQSPSNKVTEKGKDVELRCDPISGHTALYWYRQSLGQGLEFLIYFQGNSAPDKSGLPSDRFSAERTGGSVSTLTIQRTQQEDSAVYLCASRKLAGGPDTQYFGPGTRLTVL.

CDR3 amino acids: CASSFPGWDMVQYF. The CDR3, as DNA: TGTGCCAGCAGCTTCCCCGGGTGGGATATGGTTCAGTACTTC. The rearrangement links TRBV11-2 to TRBJ2-4; the D is unclear. CDR3 size: 14 residues. Germline V gives CDR1 SGHAT, CDR2 FQNNGV. V gave up 3 bases and J gave up 11 bases, with 17 bases separating them.

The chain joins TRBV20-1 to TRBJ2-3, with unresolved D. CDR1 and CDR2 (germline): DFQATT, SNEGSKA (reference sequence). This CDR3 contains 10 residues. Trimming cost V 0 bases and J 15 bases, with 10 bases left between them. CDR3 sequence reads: CSARDWAPYF. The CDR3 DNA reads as TGCAGTGCTAGAGATTGGGCCCCCTATTTT.

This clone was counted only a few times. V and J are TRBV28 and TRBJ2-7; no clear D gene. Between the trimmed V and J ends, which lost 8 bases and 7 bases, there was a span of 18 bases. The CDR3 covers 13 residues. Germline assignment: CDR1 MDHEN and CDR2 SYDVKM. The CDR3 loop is CASYSVGFDEQYF. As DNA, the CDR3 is TGTGCCAGCTATTCGGTGGGGTTCGATGAGCAGTACTTC.

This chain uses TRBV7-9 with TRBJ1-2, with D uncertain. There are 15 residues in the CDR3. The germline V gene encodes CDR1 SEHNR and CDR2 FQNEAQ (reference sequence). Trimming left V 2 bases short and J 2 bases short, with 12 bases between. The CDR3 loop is CASSLFLLENYGYTF. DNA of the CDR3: TGTGCCAGCAGCTTATTCTTGTTAGAGAACTATGGCTACACCTTC.

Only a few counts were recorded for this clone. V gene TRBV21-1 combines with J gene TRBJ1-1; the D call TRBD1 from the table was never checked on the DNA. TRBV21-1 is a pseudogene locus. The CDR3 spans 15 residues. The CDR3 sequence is CASSKGGTGWTEAFF. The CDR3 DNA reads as TGTGCCAGCAGCAAAGGAGGGACAGGGTGGACTGAAGCTTTCTTT.

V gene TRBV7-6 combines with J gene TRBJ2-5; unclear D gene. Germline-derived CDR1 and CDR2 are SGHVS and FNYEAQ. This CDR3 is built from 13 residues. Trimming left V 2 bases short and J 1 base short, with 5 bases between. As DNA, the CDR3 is TGTGCCAGCAGCTTACGGACCCAAGAGACCCAGTACTTC. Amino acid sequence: CASSLRTQETQYF.

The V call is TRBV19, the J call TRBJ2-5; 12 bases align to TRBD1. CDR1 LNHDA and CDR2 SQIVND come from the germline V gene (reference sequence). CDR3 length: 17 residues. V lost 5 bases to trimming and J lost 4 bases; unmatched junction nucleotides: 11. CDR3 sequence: CASSAEPGTGGRETQYF. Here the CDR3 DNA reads TGTGCCAGTAGTGCCGAGCCCGGGACAGGGGGCCGAGAGACCCAGTACTTC.

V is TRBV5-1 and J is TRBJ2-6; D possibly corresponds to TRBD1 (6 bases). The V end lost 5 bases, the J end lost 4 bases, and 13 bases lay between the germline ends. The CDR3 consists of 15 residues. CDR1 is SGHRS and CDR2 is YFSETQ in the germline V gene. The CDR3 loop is CASRQGPTGANVLTF. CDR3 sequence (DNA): TGCGCCAGCAGACAGGGACCTACCGGGGCCAACGTCCTGACTTTC.

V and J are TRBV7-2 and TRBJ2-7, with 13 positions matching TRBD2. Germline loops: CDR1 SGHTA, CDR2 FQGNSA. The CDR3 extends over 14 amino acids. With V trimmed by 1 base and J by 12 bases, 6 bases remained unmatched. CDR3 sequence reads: CASSLGTSGSPAYF. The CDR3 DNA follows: TGTGCCAGCAGCTTAGGGACTAGCGGGAGCCCGGCGTACTTC.

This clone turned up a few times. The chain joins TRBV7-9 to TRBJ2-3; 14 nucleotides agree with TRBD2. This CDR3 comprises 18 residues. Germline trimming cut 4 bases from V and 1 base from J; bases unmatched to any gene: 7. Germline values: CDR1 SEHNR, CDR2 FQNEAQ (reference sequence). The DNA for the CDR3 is TGTGCCAGCAGCTCCCGACTAGCGGGAGGGGTTGGCACAGATACGCAGTATTTT. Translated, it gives CASSSRLAGGVGTDTQYF.

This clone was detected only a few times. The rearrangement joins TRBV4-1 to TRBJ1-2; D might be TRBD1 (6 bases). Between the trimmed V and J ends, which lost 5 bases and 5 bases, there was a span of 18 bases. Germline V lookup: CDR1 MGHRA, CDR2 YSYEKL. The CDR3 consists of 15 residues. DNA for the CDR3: TGCGCCAGCAGCAAAGGGGGACCGAACAGTTATGGCTACACCTTC. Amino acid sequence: CASSKGGPNSYGYTF.

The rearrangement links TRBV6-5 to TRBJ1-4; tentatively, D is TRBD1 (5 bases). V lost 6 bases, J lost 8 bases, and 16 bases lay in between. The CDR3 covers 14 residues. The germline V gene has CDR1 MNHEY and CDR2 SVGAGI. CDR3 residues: CASSTPGWREKLFF. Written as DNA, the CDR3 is TGTGCCAGCAGCACCCCAGGGTGGCGCGAAAAACTGTTTTTT.

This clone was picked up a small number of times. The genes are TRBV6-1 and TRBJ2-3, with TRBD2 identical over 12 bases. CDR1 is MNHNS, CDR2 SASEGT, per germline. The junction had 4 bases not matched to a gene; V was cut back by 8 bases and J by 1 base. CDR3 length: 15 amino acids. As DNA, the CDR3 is TGTGCCAGCCGAAGGACTAGCGGGGGCACAGATACGCAGTATTTT. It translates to CASRRTSGGTDTQYF.